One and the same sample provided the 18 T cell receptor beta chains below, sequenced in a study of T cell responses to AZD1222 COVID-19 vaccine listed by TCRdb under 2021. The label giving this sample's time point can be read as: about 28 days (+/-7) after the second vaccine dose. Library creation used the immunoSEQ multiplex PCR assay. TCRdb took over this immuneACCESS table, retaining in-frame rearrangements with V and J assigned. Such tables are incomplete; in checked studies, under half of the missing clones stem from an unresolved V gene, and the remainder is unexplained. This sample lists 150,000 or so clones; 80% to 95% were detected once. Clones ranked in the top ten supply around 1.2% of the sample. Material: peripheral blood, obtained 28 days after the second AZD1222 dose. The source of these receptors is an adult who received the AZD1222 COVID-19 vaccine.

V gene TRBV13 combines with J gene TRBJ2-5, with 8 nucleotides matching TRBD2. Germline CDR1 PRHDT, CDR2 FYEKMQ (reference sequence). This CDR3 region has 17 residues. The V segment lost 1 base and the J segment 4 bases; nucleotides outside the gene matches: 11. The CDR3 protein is CASSLVSGRAPTETQYF. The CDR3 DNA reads TGTGCCAGCAGCTTAGTTTCCGGGAGGGCACCTACAGAGACCCAGTACTTC.

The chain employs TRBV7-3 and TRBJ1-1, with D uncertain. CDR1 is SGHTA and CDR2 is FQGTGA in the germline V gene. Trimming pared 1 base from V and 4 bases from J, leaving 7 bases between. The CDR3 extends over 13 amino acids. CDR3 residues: CASSLNPGTEAFF. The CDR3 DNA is TGTGCCAGCAGCTTAAACCCGGGCACTGAAGCTTTCTTT.

CDR3 sequence (DNA): TGTGCCAGTATAAAGGACTATGGCTACACCTTC. Translation: CASIKDYGYTF. The chain uses TRBV19 and TRBJ1-2, with D hard to call. This CDR3 spans 11 amino acids. Germline CDR1 and CDR2: LNHDA and SQIVND (reference sequence). V shed 7 bases and J shed 3 bases, with 6 bases lying between them.

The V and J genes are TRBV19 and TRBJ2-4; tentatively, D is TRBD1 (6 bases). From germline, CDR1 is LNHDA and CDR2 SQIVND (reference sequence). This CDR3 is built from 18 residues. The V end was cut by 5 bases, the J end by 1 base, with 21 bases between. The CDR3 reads CASSSGPLRGKAKNIQYF. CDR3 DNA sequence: TGTGCCAGTAGTTCGGGACCTCTCAGGGGTAAGGCCAAAAACATTCAGTACTTC.

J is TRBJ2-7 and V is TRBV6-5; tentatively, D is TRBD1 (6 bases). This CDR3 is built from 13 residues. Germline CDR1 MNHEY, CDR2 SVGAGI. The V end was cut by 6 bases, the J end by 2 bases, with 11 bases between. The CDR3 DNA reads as TGTGCCAGCAGCCACAGGGAAACCTACGAGCAGTACTTC. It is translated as CASSHRETYEQYF.

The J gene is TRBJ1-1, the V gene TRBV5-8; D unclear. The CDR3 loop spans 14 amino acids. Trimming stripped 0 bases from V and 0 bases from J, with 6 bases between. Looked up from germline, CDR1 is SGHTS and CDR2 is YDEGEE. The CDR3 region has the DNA TGTGCCAGCAGCTTGGGTCTGATGAACACTGAAGCTTTCTTT. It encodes CASSLGLMNTEAFF.

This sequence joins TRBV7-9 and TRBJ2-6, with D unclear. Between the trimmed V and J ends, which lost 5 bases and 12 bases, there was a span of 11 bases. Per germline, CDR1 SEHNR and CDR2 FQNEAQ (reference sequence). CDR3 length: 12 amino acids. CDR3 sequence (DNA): TGTGCCAGCAGCACCAGACTCGGCGTCCTGACTTTC. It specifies CASSTRLGVLTF.

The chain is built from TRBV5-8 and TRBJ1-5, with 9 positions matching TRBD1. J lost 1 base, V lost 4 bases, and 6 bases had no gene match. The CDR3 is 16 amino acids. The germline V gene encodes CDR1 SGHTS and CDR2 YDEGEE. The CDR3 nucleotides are TGTGCCAGCAGCCCCGACAGGGGGGGGAGCAATCAGCCCCAGCATTTT. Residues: CASSPDRGGSNQPQHF.

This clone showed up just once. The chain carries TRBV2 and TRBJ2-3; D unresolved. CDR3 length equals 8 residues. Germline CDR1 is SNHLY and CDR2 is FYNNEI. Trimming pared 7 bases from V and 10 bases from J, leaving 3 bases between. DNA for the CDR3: TGTGCCAGCACCTCGCAGTATTTT. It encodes CASTSQYF.

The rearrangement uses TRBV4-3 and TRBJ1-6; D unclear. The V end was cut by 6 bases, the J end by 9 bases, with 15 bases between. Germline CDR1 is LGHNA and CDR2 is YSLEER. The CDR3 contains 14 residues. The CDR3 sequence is CASRRVTGGSPLHF. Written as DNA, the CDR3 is TGCGCCAGCAGAAGGGTTACCGGCGGTTCACCCCTCCACTTT.

The CDR3 DNA is TGTGCCAGTAGTATTTGGACAGGAGGTGGCACTGAAGCTTTCTTT. The encoded protein is CASSIWTGGGTEAFF. The J gene is TRBJ1-1, the V gene TRBV19; TRBD1 aligns across 7 bases. CDR3 size: 15 residues. Germline V gene lookup returns CDR1 LNHDA and CDR2 SQIVND (reference sequence). Germline trimming cut 3 bases from V and 4 bases from J; bases unmatched to any gene: 8.

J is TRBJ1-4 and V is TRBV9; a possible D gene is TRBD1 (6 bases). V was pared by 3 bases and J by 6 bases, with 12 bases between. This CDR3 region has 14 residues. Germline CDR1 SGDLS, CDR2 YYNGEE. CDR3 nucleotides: TGTGCCAGCAGCGCCCAGGGGTGGGATGAAAAACTGTTTTTT. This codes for CASSAQGWDEKLFF.

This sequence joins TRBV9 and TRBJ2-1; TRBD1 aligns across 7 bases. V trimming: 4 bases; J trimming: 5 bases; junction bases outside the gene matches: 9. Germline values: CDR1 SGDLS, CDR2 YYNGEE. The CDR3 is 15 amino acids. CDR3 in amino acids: CASSLLGTVDNEQFF. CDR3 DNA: TGTGCCAGCAGCCTCTTGGGGACAGTTGACAATGAGCAGTTCTTC.

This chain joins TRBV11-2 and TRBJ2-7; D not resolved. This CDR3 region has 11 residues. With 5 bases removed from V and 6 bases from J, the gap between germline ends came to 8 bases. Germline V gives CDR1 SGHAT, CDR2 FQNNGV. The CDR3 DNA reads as TGTGCCAGCAGCATCGGTCCCGAGCAGTACTTC. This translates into CASSIGPEQYF.

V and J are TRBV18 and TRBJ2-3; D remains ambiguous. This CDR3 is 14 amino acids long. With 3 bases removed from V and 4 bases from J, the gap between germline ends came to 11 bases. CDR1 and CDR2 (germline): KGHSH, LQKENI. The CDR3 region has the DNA TGTGCCAGCTCACCTCTCCCTGACTCAGATACGCAGTATTTT. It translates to CASSPLPDSDTQYF.

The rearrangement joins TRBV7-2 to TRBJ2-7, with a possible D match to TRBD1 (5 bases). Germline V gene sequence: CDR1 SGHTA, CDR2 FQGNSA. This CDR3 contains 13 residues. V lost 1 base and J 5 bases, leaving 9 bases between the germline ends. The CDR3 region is CASSLGIGDEQYF. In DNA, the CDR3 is TGTGCCAGCAGCTTAGGGATAGGGGACGAGCAGTACTTC.

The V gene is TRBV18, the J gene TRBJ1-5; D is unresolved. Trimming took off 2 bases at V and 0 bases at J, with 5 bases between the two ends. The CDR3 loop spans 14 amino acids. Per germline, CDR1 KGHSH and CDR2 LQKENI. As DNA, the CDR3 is TGTGCCAGCTCACCAACAGATAGCAATCAGCCCCAGCATTTT. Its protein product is CASSPTDSNQPQHF.

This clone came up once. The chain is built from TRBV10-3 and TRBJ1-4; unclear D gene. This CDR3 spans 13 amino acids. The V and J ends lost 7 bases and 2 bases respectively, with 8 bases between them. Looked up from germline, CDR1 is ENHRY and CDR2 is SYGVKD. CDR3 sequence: CAIKAATNEKLFF. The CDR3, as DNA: TGTGCCATCAAGGCGGCCACTAATGAAAAACTGTTTTTT.